This entry describes one T cell receptor beta chain. Its antigen is not known. These data originate in a study of T cell repertoires in cytomegalovirus infection. Study-wide context: Shared public TCR beta signatures pointed to both CMV infection and a matching HLA type.

Looked up from germline, CDR1 is MNHEY and CDR2 is SVGEGT. The CDR3 has 13 amino acids. V dropped 3 bases and J dropped 5 bases, with 10 bases sitting between them. TCRdb used MiXCR to reprocess the reads, holding one entry per CDR3 protein. The sample lists about 830,000 distinct CDR3 sequences, about 31% occurring once. This TCR derives from a human donor in good health (CMV status not recorded). Some clones in this sample may be carry-over from other donors' samples. Source: cultured CD8+ T cells from PBMCs, taken from culture after CMV antigen stimulation. J is TRBJ2-5 and V is TRBV6-2 or TRBV6-3, with a tentative D call TRBD1 (6 bases). This CDR3 reads CASSYVTGETQYF. The DNA for the CDR3 is TGTGCCAGCAGTTATGTAACAGGGGAGACCCAGTACTTC.